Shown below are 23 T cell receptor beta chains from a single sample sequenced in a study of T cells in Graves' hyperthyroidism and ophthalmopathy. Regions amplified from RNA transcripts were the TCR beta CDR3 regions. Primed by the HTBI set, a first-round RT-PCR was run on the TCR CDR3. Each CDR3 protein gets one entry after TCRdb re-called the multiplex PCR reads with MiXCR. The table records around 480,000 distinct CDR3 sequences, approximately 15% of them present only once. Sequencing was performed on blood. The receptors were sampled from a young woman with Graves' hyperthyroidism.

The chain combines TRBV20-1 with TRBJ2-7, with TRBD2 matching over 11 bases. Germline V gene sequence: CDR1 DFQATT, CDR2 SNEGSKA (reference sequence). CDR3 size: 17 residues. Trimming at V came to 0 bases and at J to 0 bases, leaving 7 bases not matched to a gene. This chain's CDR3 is CSAREPTSGRPSYEQYF. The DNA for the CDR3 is TGCAGTGCTAGAGAGCCTACTAGCGGGAGACCCTCCTACGAGCAGTACTTC.

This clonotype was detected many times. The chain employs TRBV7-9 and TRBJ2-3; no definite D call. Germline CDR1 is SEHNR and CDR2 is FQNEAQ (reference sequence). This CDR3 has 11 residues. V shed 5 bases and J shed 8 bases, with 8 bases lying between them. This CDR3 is CASSGVGTQYF. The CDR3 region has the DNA TGTGCCAGCAGCGGAGTGGGTACGCAGTATTTT.

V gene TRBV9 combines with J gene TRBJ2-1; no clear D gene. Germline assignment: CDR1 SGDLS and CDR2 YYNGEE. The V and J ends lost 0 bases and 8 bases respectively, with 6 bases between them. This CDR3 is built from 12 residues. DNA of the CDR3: TGTGCCAGCAGCGTAGAAGGTGATGAGCAGTTCTTC. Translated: CASSVEGDEQFF.

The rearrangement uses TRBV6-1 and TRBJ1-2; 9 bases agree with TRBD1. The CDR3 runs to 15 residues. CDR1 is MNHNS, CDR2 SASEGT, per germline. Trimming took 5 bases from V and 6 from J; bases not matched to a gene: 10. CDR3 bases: TGTGCCAGCAGTATTGCCCGACAGGGGGGAAATGGCTACACCTTC. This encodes CASSIARQGGNGYTF.

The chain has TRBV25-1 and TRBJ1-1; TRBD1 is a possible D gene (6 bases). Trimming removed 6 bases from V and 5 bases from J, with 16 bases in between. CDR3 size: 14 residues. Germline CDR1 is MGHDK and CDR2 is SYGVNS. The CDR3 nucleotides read TGTGCCAGCAGGGGACGGGGGCGGGGGACTGAAGCTTTCTTT. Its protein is CASRGRGRGTEAFF.

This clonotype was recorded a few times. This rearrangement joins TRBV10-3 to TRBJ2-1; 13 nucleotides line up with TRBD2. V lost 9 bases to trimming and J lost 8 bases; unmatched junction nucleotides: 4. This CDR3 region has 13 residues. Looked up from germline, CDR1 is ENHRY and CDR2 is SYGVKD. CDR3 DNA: TGTGCCATAACTAGCGGGAGGGAGGATGAGCAGTTCTTC. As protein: CAITSGREDEQFF.

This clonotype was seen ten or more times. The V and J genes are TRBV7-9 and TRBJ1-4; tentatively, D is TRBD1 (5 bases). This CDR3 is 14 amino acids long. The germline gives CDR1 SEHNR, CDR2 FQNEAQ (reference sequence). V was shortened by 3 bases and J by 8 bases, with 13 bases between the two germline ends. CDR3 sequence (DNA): TGTGCCAGCAGCTTGAGCAGGGAACGGGAAAAACTGTTTTTT. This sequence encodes CASSLSREREKLFF.

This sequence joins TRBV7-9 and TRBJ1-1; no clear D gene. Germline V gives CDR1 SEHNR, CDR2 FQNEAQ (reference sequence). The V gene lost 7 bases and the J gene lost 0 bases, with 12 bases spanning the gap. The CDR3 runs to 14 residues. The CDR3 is CASTPLTVNTEAFF. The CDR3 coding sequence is TGTGCCAGCACCCCCCTAACAGTGAACACTGAAGCTTTCTTT.

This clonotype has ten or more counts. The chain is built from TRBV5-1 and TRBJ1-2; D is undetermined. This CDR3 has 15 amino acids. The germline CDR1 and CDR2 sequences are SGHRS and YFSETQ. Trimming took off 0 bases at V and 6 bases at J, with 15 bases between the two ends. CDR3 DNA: TGCGCCAGCAGCTTGGTGGGTTGGGGAAGCGATGGCTACACCTTC. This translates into CASSLVGWGSDGYTF.

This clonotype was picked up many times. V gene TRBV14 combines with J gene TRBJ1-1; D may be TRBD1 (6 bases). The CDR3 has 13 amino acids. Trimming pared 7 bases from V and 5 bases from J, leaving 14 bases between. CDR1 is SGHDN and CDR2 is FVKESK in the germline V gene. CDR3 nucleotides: TGTGCCAGCAACACAGGGTTGGAGACTGAAGCTTTCTTT. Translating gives CASNTGLETEAFF.

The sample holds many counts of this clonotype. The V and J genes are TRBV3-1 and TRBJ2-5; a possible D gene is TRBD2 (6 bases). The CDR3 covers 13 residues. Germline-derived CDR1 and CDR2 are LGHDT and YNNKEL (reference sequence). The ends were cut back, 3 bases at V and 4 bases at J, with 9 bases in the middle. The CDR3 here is CASSQGRGETQYF. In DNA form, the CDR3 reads TGTGCCAGCAGCCAGGGGCGGGGAGAGACCCAGTACTTC.

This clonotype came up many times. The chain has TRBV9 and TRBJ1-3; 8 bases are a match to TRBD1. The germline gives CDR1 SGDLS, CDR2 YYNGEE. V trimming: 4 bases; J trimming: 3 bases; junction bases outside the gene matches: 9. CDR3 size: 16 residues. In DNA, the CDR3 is TGTGCCAGCAGCCCCATGGACAGGGCGCATGGAAACACCATATATTTT. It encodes CASSPMDRAHGNTIYF.

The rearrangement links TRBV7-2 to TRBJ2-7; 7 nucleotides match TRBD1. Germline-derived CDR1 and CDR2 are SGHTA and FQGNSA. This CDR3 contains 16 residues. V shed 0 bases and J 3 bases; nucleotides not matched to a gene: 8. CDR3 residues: CASSLAATGQYYEQYV. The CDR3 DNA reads TGTGCCAGCAGCTTAGCAGCTACGGGACAGTACTACGAGCAGTACGTC.

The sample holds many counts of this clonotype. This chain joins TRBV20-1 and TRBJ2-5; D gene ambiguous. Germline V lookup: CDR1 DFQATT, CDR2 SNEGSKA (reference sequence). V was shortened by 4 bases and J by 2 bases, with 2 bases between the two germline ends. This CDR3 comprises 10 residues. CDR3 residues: CSATQETQYF. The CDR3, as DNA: TGCAGTGCTACTCAAGAGACCCAGTACTTC.

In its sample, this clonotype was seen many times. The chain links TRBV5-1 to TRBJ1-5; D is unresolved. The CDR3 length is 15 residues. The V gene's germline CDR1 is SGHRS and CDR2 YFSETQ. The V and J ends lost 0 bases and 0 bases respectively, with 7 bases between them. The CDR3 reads CASSLEGFSNQPQHF. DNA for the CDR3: TGCGCCAGCAGCTTGGAGGGATTTAGCAATCAGCCCCAGCATTTT.

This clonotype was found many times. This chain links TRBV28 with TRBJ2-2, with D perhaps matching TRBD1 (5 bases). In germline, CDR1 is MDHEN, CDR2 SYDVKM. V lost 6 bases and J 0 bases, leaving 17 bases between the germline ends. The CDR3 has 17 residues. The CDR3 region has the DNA TGTGCCAGCAGCCTAGTATTTGGCAGGGCGAACACCGGGGAGCTGTTTTTT. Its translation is CASSLVFGRANTGELFF. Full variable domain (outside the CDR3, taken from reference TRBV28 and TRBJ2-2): DVKVTQSSRYLVKRTGEKVFLECVQDMDHENMFWYRQDPGLGLRLIYFSYDVKMKEKGDIPEGYSVSREKKERFSLILESASTNQTSMYLCASSLVFGRANTGELFFGEGSRLTVL.

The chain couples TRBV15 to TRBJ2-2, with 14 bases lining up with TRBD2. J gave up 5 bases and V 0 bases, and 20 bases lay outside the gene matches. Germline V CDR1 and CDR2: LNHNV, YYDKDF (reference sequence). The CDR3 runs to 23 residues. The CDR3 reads CATSRDNYPGLAGENSVTGELFF. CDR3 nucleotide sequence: TGTGCCACCAGCAGAGACAATTACCCGGGACTAGCGGGAGAGAATTCTGTGACCGGGGAGCTGTTTTTT.

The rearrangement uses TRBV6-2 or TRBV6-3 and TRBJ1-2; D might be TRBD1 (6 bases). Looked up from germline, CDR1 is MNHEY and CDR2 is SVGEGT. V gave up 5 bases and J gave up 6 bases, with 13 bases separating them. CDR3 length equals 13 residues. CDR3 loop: CASSPGATNGYTF. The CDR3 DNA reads TGTGCCAGCAGTCCAGGGGCAACTAATGGCTACACCTTC.

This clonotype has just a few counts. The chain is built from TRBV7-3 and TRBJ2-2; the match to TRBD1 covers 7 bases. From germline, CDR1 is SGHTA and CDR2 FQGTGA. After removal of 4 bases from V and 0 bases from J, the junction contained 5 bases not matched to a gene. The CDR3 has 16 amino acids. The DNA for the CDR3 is TGTGCCAGCAGCTGGTCCGGGACAGCGAACACCGGGGAGCTGTTTTTT. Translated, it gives CASSWSGTANTGELFF.

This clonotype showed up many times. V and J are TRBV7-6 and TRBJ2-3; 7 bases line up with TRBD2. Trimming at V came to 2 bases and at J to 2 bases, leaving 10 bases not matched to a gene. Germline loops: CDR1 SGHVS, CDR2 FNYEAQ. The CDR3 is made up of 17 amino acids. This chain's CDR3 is CASSLWEGLGITDTQYF. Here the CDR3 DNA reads TGTGCCAGCAGCTTATGGGAGGGCCTCGGTATCACAGATACGCAGTATTTT.

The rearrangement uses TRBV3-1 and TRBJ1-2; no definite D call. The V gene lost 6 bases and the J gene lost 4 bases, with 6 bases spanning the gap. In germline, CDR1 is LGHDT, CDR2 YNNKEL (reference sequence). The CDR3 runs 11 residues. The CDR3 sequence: CASRSSYGYTF. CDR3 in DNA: TGTGCCAGCAGGAGTAGCTATGGCTACACCTTC.

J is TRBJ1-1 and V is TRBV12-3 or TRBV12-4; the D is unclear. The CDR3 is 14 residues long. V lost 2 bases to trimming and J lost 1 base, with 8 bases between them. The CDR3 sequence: CASSLLLGNTEAFF. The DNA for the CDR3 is TGTGCCAGCAGTTTATTATTGGGGAACACTGAAGCTTTCTTT.

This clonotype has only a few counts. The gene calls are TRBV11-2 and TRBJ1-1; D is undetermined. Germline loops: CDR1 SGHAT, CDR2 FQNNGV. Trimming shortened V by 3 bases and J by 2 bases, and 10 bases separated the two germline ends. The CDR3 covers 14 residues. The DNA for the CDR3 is TGTGCCAGCAGCTTGGAGGGAATTAACACTGAAGCTTTCTTT. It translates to CASSLEGINTEAFF.